Below, one TCR beta chain is given with its context. This clonotype was seen repeatedly, ten times or more. Its antigen has not been determined. No much larger clonotype is one base removed from it; base qualities were not supplied. The data stem from a study of human T cells and chemical hapten exposure (dated by TCRdb to about 2021). About the study as a whole: For sensitization, 2% DPC in acetone was applied to a 2 cm by 2 cm area of upper inner arm skin. Weekly therapeutic DPC doses were additionally applied to the scalp of patients throughout the roughly 23-week study period. Patch testing was performed on the upper back with Finn chambers containing 0.01% DPC, and the patch tests were scored after 6 days according to International Contact Dermatitis Research Group standards. The mostly female patient cohort included alopecia areata with under or over 50% scalp involvement, alopecia totalis and alopecia universalis. Libraries were combined into a pool for sequencing, and differences in TCR yield between samples came mainly from small differences in library volumes within the pool. This study followed changes in the peripheral blood TCR repertoire in vivo during primary and secondary sensitization of alopecia patients to the hapten diphenylcyclopropenone (DPC). Patient blood was sampled pre-sensitization (week 0) and at 2, 6 and about 24 weeks after DPC sensitization. About 30 alopecia patients provided blood for TCR sequencing at one to four time points (pre-sensitization, 2, 6 and 24 weeks).

Taken with the paper, the label for time point translates to: patch test 1, 2 weeks after DPC sensitization. The treatment or condition label for this specimen denotes: therapeutic diphenylcyclopropenone sensitization with weekly scalp DPC. At each patch-test visit, blood was drawn before the patch test was applied. Patients were considered eligible if aged 18 to 70, diagnosed with alopecia and deemed suitable for DPC therapy, and patients were excluded if pregnant. Total RNA was extracted from unfractionated whole blood collected in Tempus Blood RNA tubes. The CDR3 covers 12 residues, taking in both the cysteine and the phenylalanine. Left in the record is the CDR3 DNA by itself, 36 bases read in frame from the first base. Looking up the germline V gene yields CDR1 LGHNA and CDR2 YSLEER. Cut back by 0 bases and 6 bases, the V and J ends lie 5 bases apart. Beyond this particular receptor, the publication reports: No change with DPC sensitization was found in the number of TCRs above 1 in 1000 frequency, and no evidence of global repertoire structure alterations was found. Alopecia, a presumed autoimmune disease, was present in all patients, so the immune response of the patients might differ from that of healthy individuals. Repeated subsampling changed both the strength of the expansion versus patch-test correlation and the threshold at which the correlation became significant. A positive correlation was found between the number of PT1 expanded TCRs and patch test score, with significance reached at thresholds 8, 16 and 32 but not 4. Expanded TCRs formed significantly more large CDR3 similarity clusters than pre-sensitization or healthy control sets, consistent with antigen-driven responses.

Library preparation used RACE. Sequenced on a NextSeq 500. Library preparation attached unique molecular identifiers to individual cDNA molecules for quantitative, reproducible TCR counting. For every blood RNA sample, sequencing covered both the TCR alpha and TCR beta chains. For the original study's pipeline: A median of about 87,000 TCRs per sample was observed, with a range of roughly 23,224 to 750,000. The Decombinator software suite was used to annotate V, J and CDR3 in the TCR reads. To make PS versus PT1 abundance plots, every sample was subsampled to the same number of TCRs (28,000). Expanded TCRs were defined as absent before sensitization and observed at least eight times at the 2-week time point. The public reads were reanalyzed by TCRdb: fastp trimming at Q25, MiXCR alignment, in-frame beta chains only. Rows with one shared CDR3 protein collapse into an entry with the most common genes and DNA. The V and J calls and clone size are TCRdb's, not the authors'. This sample lists about 340,000 distinct CDR3 sequences; approximately 6.3% were detected once. The ten largest account for about 8% of the sample.

The source is a woman between 18 and 30 years old with alopecia areata. Some clones in this sample may be carry-over from other donors' samples. This sequence uses TRBV4-3 and TRBJ1-1; the D gene is not confidently resolved. Sequencing was performed on whole blood, taken in connection with sensitization to the hapten diphenylcyclopropenone (DPC). Read as DNA, the sequence is TGCGCCAGCAGCCAAGAGGGTGCTGAAGCTTTCTTT. This gives the protein CASSQEGAEAFF.